The clone carrying this T cell receptor beta chain occurred once. This specimen comes from a study of blood T cell repertoires in COVID-19. In the study overall: Acute-phase and convalescent COVID-19 samples originated in the United States, Italy and Spain. T cells, B-cell-depleted T cells, or PBMCs supplied cDNA or gDNA.

Per the original data handling: Nucleated cell counts were estimated from reference gene primer amplification. Here immunoSEQ multiplex PCR was the method, and the copy in TCRdb shows in-frame clones only, minus some. V, J and clone size are taken as reported in that table, and D and trimming were inferred from the DNA itself. Altogether about 100,000 clones are present, 80% being singletons, with the ten largest covering approximately 29%. Sequencing input: peripheral blood. The TCR was taken from a man aged 70 or older with active or convalescent COVID-19.

The CDR3 DNA is TGTGCCAGCAAGCCCGGTGGCTATGGCTACACCTTC. This encodes CASKPGGYGYTF. The chain recombines TRBV12-3 or TRBV12-4 with TRBJ1-2; D unresolved. The CDR3 has 12 residues. The germline V and J ends were trimmed by 7 bases and 4 bases, with 10 bases remaining between them.